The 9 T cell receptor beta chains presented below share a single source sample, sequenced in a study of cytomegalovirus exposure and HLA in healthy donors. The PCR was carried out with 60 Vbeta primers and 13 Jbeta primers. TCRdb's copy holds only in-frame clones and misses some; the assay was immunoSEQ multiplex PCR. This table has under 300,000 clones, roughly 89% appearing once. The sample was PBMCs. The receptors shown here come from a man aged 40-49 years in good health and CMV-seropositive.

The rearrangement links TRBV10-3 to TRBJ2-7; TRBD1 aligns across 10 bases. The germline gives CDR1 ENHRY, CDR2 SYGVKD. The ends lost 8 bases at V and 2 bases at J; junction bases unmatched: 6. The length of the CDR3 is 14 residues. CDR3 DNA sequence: TGTGCCATCGGTGTGGGGACAGGGGCCTACGAGCAGTACTTC. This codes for CAIGVGTGAYEQYF.

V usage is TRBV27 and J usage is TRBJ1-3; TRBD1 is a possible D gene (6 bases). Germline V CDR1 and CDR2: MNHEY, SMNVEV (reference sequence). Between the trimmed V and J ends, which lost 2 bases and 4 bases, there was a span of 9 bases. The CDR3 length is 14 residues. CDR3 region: CASSLGGTGNTIYF. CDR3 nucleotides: TGTGCCAGCAGTTTAGGGGGCACCGGAAACACCATATATTTT.

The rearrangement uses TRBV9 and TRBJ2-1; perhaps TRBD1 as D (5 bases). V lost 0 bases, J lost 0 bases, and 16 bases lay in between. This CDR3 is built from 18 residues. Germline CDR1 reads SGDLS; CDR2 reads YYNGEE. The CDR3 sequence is CASSVVGAISVSYNEQFF. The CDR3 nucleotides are TGTGCCAGCAGCGTAGTTGGGGCTATATCGGTCTCCTACAATGAGCAGTTCTTC.

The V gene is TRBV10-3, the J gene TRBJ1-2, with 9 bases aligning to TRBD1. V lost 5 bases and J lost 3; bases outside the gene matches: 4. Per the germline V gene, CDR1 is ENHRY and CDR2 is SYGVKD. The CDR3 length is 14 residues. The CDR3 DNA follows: TGTGCCATCAGTACCGGGACAGGGCACTATGGCTACACCTTC. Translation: CAISTGTGHYGYTF.

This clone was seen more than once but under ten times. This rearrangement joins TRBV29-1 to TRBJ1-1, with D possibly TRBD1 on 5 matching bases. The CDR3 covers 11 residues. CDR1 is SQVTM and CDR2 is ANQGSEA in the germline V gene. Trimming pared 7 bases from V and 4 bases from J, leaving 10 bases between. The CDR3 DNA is TGCAGCGGGGGGAGGGCCACTGAAGCTTTCTTT. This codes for CSGGRATEAFF.

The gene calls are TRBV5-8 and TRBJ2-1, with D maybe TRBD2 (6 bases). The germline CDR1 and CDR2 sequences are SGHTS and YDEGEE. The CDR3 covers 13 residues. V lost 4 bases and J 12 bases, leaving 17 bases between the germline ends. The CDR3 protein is CASSGDWEVPQFF. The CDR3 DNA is TGTGCCAGCAGCGGGGACTGGGAGGTCCCGCAGTTCTTC. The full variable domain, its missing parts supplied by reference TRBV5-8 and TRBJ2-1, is EAGVTQSPTHLIKTRGQQATLRCSPISGHTSVYWYQQALGLGLQFLLWYDEGEERNRGNFPPRFSGRQFPNYSSELNVNALELEDSALYLCASSGDWEVPQFFGPGTRLTVL.

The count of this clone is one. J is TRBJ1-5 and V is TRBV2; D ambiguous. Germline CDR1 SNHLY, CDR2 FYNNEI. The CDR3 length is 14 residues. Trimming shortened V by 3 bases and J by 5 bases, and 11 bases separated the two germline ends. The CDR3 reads CASSDGNSYQPQHF. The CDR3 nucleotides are TGTGCCAGCAGTGACGGAAACAGCTATCAGCCCCAGCATTTT.

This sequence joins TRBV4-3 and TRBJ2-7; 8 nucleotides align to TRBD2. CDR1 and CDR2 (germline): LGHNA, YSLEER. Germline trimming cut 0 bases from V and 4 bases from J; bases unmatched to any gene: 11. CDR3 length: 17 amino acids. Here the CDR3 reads CASSQDYGAGGGYEQYF. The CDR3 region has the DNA TGCGCCAGCAGCCAAGACTACGGGGCGGGAGGAGGGTACGAGCAGTACTTC.

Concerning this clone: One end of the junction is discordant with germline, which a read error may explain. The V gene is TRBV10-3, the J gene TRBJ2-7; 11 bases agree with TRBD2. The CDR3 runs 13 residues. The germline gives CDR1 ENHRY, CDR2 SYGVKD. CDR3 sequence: CAISGGLAEVQTF. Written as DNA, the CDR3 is TGTGCCATCAGTGGGGGACTAGCGGAGGTCCAGACTTTC.